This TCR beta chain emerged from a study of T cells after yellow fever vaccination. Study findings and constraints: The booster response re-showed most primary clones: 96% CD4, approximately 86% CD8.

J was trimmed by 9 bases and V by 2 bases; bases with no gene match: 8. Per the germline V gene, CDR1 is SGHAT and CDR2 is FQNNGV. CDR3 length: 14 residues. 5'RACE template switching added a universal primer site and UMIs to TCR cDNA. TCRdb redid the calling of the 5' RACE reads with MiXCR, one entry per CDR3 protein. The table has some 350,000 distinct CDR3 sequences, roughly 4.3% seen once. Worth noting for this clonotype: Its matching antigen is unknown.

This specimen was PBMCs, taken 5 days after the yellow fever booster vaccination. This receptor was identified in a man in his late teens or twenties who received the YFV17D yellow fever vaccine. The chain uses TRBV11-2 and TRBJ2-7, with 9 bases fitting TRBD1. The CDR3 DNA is TGTGCCAGCAGCTTATACAGGGGGCCATCTGGGCAGTACTTC. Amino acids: CASSLYRGPSGQYF.